A single sample is the source of the 24 T cell receptor beta chains below, sequenced in a study of blood T cell repertoires in COVID-19. The method was immunoSEQ multiplex PCR; TCRdb's version includes in-frame clones alone and lacks a portion of them. Among approximately 120,000 clones listed, around 87% were seen once. Sequences were obtained from peripheral blood. These receptors originate from a man aged 45-65 years with acute or convalescent COVID-19.

The rearrangement uses TRBV29-1 and TRBJ1-2; 9 nucleotides line up with TRBD1. Looked up from germline, CDR1 is SQVTM and CDR2 is ANQGSEA. V was pared by 4 bases and J by 6 bases, with 12 bases of the junction left unmatched. The CDR3 sequence is 15 residues long. The CDR3 DNA reads TGCAGCGTTGCCCCCCCCCGACAGGGGGGGGATGGCTACACCTTC. It specifies CSVAPPRQGGDGYTF.

This chain uses TRBV5-8 with TRBJ2-5, with D unclear. The CDR3 runs 16 residues. Trimming pared 0 bases from V and 2 bases from J, leaving 14 bases between. From germline, CDR1 is SGHTS and CDR2 YDEGEE. In nucleotides, the CDR3 is TGTGCCAGCAGCTTGGTCTTAGCCCTCGATCAAGAGACCCAGTACTTC. Residues: CASSLVLALDQETQYF.

In this sample, this clone turned up a few times. This chain uses TRBV18 with TRBJ1-2; TRBD1 matches 7 bases. The CDR3 has 14 residues. Germline V lookup: CDR1 KGHSH, CDR2 LQKENI. J was trimmed by 3 bases and V by 3 bases; bases with no gene match: 4. CDR3 loop: CASSPPGGDYGYTF. CDR3 bases: TGTGCCAGCTCACCTCCAGGGGGAGACTATGGCTACACCTTC.

The chain joins TRBV11-2 to TRBJ1-1; D remains unclear. V lost 5 bases and J 5 bases, leaving 12 bases between the germline ends. CDR3 length equals 13 residues. In germline, CDR1 is SGHAT, CDR2 FQNNGV. The CDR3 sequence is CASSRLGRTEAFF. CDR3 bases: TGTGCCAGCAGCCGACTTGGGAGGACTGAAGCTTTCTTT. Full variable domain (outside the CDR3, taken from reference TRBV11-2 and TRBJ1-1): EAGVAQSPRYKIIEKRQSVAFWCNPISGHATLYWYQQILGQGPKLLIQFQNNGVVDDSQLPKDRFSAERLKGVDSTLKIQPAKLEDSAVYLCASSRLGRTEAFFGQGTRLTVV.

The gene calls are TRBV12-3 or TRBV12-4 and TRBJ2-7; D is unclear. The CDR3 has 11 residues. Trimming left V 4 bases short and J 8 bases short, with 9 bases between. CDR3: CASSSVNQQYF. For the CDR3, the DNA is TGTGCCAGCAGTTCGGTCAACCAGCAGTACTTC.

This chain joins TRBV2 and TRBJ2-7; D is ambiguous. Trimming left V 6 bases short and J 7 bases short, with 7 bases between. Germline values: CDR1 SNHLY, CDR2 FYNNEI. This CDR3 has 10 residues. The CDR3 nucleotides read TGTGCCAGCAGAAGTCGGGAGCAGTACTTC. This codes for CASRSREQYF. Supplemented by reference TRBV2 and TRBJ2-7, the full variable domain reads EPEVTQTPSHQVTQMGQEVILRCVPISNHLYFYWYRQILGQKVEFLVSFYNNEISEKSEIFDDQFSVERPDGSNFTLKIRSTKLEDSAMYFCASRSREQYFGPGTRLTVT.

The CDR3 coding sequence is TGTGCCAGCAGTTTCGAGGTAGCGGGAGTGGCCGAGCAGTACTTC. Protein: CASSFEVAGVAEQYF. The chain recombines TRBV27 with TRBJ2-7; 9 bases line up with TRBD2. The CDR3 spans 15 residues. V dropped 3 bases and J dropped 6; count of bases not matched to a gene: 9. CDR1 MNHEY and CDR2 SMNVEV come from the germline V gene (reference sequence).

The chain has TRBV30 and TRBJ1-5; D not certain. V dropped 1 base and J dropped 4 bases, with 5 bases sitting between them. The CDR3 contains 12 residues. Germline V gives CDR1 GTSNPN, CDR2 SVGIG (reference sequence). This CDR3 reads CAWSGGNQPQHF. The CDR3 nucleotides read TGTGCCTGGAGTGGCGGAAATCAGCCCCAGCATTTT.

The V call is TRBV5-1, the J call TRBJ1-3; TRBD1 might be the D (5 bases). CDR3 size: 15 residues. From germline, CDR1 is SGHRS and CDR2 YFSETQ. Trimming removed 4 bases at V and 3 bases at J, with 14 bases between. CDR3 loop: CASSGSGTGGNTIYF. The CDR3 bases are TGCGCCAGCAGCGGATCCGGGACTGGTGGAAACACCATATATTTT.

The rearrangement links TRBV18 to TRBJ1-4; no clear D gene. V was trimmed by 3 bases and J by 3 bases, leaving 14 bases between them. Germline values: CDR1 KGHSH, CDR2 LQKENI. The CDR3 loop spans 16 amino acids. In DNA, the CDR3 is TGTGCCAGCTCACCGACCGGGGAAGCGGCTAATGAAAAACTGTTTTTT. Its protein product is CASSPTGEAANEKLFF.

This sequence joins TRBV9 and TRBJ2-2; 7 positions agree with TRBD2. The CDR3 covers 15 residues. Germline V gene sequence: CDR1 SGDLS, CDR2 YYNGEE. The J segment lost 7 bases and the V segment lost 3 bases, leaving 9 bases of the junction unmatched. The CDR3 protein is CASSGSGNIVGELFF. As DNA, the CDR3 is TGTGCCAGCAGCGGGAGCGGGAATATCGTCGGGGAGCTGTTTTTT.

This clone was recorded a few times. The gene calls are TRBV12-3 or TRBV12-4 and TRBJ2-3, with D uncertain. This CDR3 comprises 12 residues. V was shortened by 5 bases and J by 7 bases, with 10 bases between the two germline ends. The CDR3 protein is CASSPGWNTQYF. The CDR3 bases are TGTGCCAGCAGTCCCGGGTGGAATACGCAGTATTTT.

The chain recombines TRBV29-1 with TRBJ1-2; D gene ambiguous. This CDR3 is 9 amino acids long. CDR1 and CDR2 (germline): SQVTM, ANQGSEA. The V gene lost 2 bases and the J gene lost 8 bases, with 3 bases spanning the gap. For the CDR3, the DNA is TGCAGCGTTGAACAGGGCTACACCTTC. Its translation: CSVEQGYTF. Drawing the rest from reference TRBV29-1 and TRBJ1-2, the complete variable domain is SAVISQKPSRDICQRGTSLTIQCQVDSQVTMMFWYRQQPGQSLTLIATANQGSEATYESGFVIDKFPISRPNLTFSTLTVSNMSPEDSSIYLCSVEQGYTFGSGTRLTVV.

This rearrangement joins TRBV3-1 (or the pseudogene TRBV3-2) to TRBJ2-2, with 12 bases lining up with TRBD2. CDR1 and CDR2 (germline): LGHDT, YNNKEL (reference sequence). Trimming took 3 bases from V and 4 from J; bases not matched to a gene: 9. The CDR3 sequence is 18 residues long. For the CDR3, the DNA is TGTGCCAGCAGCCACCGTTTCCGACTAGCGGGAGTCACCGGGGAGCTGTTTTTT. It yields the protein CASSHRFRLAGVTGELFF.

This clone was recorded a few times. The chain carries TRBV5-5 and TRBJ1-3; D ambiguous. The length of the CDR3 is 16 residues. V lost 0 bases and J lost 1, with 11 bases in between. Per germline, CDR1 SGHKS and CDR2 YYEKEE (reference sequence). The CDR3 loop is CASSLGRLRSGNTIYF. The CDR3 DNA is TGTGCCAGCAGCTTGGGGAGGTTACGGTCTGGAAACACCATATATTTT. Full variable domain (rest looked up from reference TRBV5-5 and TRBJ1-3): DAGVTQSPTHLIKTRGQQVTLRCSPISGHKSVSWYQQVLGQGPQFIFQYYEKEERGRGNFPDRFSARQFPNYSSELNVNALLLGDSALYLCASSLGRLRSGNTIYFGEGSWLTVV.

The V gene is TRBV2, the J gene TRBJ1-1; TRBD1 aligns across 7 bases. The trim removed 6 bases at V and 5 bases at J, leaving 12 bases unmatched. The CDR3 totals 15 residues. In germline, CDR1 is SNHLY, CDR2 FYNNEI. CDR3 region: CASRPPRDRRTEAFF. The CDR3 nucleotides are TGTGCCAGCAGACCACCCCGGGACAGAAGGACTGAAGCTTTCTTT.

The J gene is TRBJ2-3, the V gene TRBV30, with TRBD2 matching 7 bases. CDR1 and CDR2 (germline): GTSNPN, SVGIG (reference sequence). Losses at the gene ends were 1 base for V and 3 bases for J; bases not matched to a gene: 7. This CDR3 region has 15 residues. In DNA form, the CDR3 reads TGTGCCTGGAGTGGGCTAGCGGTTATTACAGATACGCAGTATTTT. Encoded protein: CAWSGLAVITDTQYF. The variable domain in full, with the rest retrieved from reference TRBV30 and TRBJ2-3, is SQTIHQWPATLVQPVGSPLSLECTVEGTSNPNLYWYRQAAGRGLQLLFYSVGIGQISSEVPQNLSASRPQDRQFILSSKKLLLSDSGFYLCAWSGLAVITDTQYFGPGTRLTVL.

The V gene is TRBV11-3, the J gene TRBJ2-7; D unresolved. V gave up 3 bases and J gave up 2 bases, with 8 bases separating them. CDR3 length: 13 residues. Germline V CDR1 and CDR2: SGHNT, YENEEA. CDR3 DNA: TGTGCCAGCAGCTTCCAGAACACCTACGAGCAGTACTTC. Its protein product is CASSFQNTYEQYF.

The J gene is TRBJ1-1, the V gene TRBV11-2; a weak D match, TRBD1 (6 bases). The germline gives CDR1 SGHAT, CDR2 FQNNGV. CDR3 length equals 14 residues. Trimming pared 5 bases from V and 7 bases from J, leaving 17 bases between. The CDR3 spells CASSHPGGALEAFF. The CDR3 DNA follows: TGTGCCAGCAGCCACCCGGGGGGGGCTCTTGAAGCTTTCTTT. Full variable domain (rest looked up from reference TRBV11-2 and TRBJ1-1): EAGVAQSPRYKIIEKRQSVAFWCNPISGHATLYWYQQILGQGPKLLIQFQNNGVVDDSQLPKDRFSAERLKGVDSTLKIQPAKLEDSAVYLCASSHPGGALEAFFGQGTRLTVV.

The gene calls are TRBV6-2 or TRBV6-3 and TRBJ2-2, with 9 bases that match TRBD1. The CDR3 spans 16 residues. Per the germline V gene, CDR1 is MNHEY and CDR2 is SVGEGT. With 3 bases clipped from V and 6 bases from J, the junction kept 8 bases outside the gene matches. The CDR3 bases are TGTGCCAGCAGTTATGCCGGGACAGGGTTTTCCGGGGAGCTGTTTTTT. This translates into CASSYAGTGFSGELFF.

The V call is TRBV21-1, the J call TRBJ1-2. TRBV21-1 is labeled a pseudogene. The CDR3 sequence is 20 residues long. The CDR3 is CASSPRGGGPYAGLVYGYTF. DNA for the CDR3: TGTGCCAGCAGCCCCCGCGGGGGGGGGCCATACGCTGGACTGGTCTATGGCTACACCTTC.

The CDR3 reads CASSLPTSVNEQFF. As DNA, the CDR3 is TGTGCCAGCAGTTTGCCCACTAGCGTCAATGAGCAGTTCTTC. The genes are TRBV6-2 or TRBV6-3 and TRBJ2-1; 7 bases align to TRBD2. V trimming: 4 bases; J trimming: 6 bases; junction bases outside the gene matches: 6. The CDR3 is 14 residues long. Germline V lookup: CDR1 MNHEY, CDR2 SVGEGT.

This clone showed up just a few times. V usage is TRBV24-1 and J usage is TRBJ2-1; 9 bases are a match to TRBD2. The germline V gene has CDR1 KGHDR and CDR2 SFDVKD. With 0 bases clipped from V and 8 bases from J, the junction kept 7 bases outside the gene matches. The CDR3 length is 16 residues. The CDR3 spells CATSDLGLAGLDEQFF. Here the CDR3 DNA reads TGTGCCACCAGTGATTTGGGGCTAGCGGGGTTGGATGAGCAGTTCTTC.

This rearrangement joins TRBV7-2 to TRBJ2-5; 7 nucleotides align to TRBD2. This CDR3 region has 19 residues. The V gene end was trimmed by 6 bases and the J gene end by 3 bases; junction bases not matched to a gene: 22. Per the germline V gene, CDR1 is SGHTA and CDR2 is FQGNSA. The CDR3 DNA reads as TGTGCCAGCAGACCAAGGGGCGGAAGGTCGTCTAGCGGCGAAGAGACCCAGTACTTC. Translating gives CASRPRGGRSSSGEETQYF.